This is a list of T cell receptor beta chains from one sample in a study of T-cell reconstitution after alpha-beta-depleted transplantation in children. Each CDR3 protein is one row after TCRdb ran MiXCR on the PCR reads. The sample shows a few hundred thousand distinct CDR3 sequences, 10% to 15% of them seen only once. The material sequenced was PBMCs, mostly from graft donor cells, taken 360 days after TCRalphabeta/CD19-depleted stem cell transplant. These receptors were taken from a male patient under 18 who had a stem cell transplant for acute myeloid leukemia, so the T cells may come from the graft donor. CDR3s leave out the opening cysteine and the closing phenylalanine or tryptophan.

V,CDR3
TRBV7-6,ASSPILVLAGGILRGTQY
TRBV12-5,ASGRTSGSSHEQF
TRBV5-6,ASSLATGRALTQY
TRBV20-1,SARAGTSGRIQSSYNEQF
TRBV28,ASSLLRQTYNEQF
TRBV9,ASGGTSGTETQY
TRBV12-3/TRBV12-4,ASSSIDEQY
TRBV5-1,ASSLAPGQGAYEQY
TRBV28,ASSLLGQGPF
TRBV5-4,ASSSGGLTGGETQY
TRBV4-3,ASSQDTGYSYNEQF
TRBV25-1,ASSDPSQGNSPLH
TRBV4-3,ASSQVWAGGEGEQF
TRBV4-3,ASSRRTSGSSYNEQF
TRBV7-9,ASSTQQGDTQY
TRBV20-1,SASGDSGSPYEQY
TRBV29-1,SSNLGTGNYGYT
TRBV5-1,ASHFSGLEADTQY
TRBV7-8,ASSPGGNTIY
TRBV29-1,SVDMRQGVGKAHEQY
TRBV7-9,ASSLGVGGYSNQPQH
TRBV29-1,SVDRGTGASYEQY
TRBV24-1,ATSDLSDEQF
TRBV20-1,SARTGTSGSRETQY
TRBV25-1,ASSEGLAGALFLDTQY
TRBV5-1,ASSSQGPTGELF
TRBV28,ASSLSPHSMGINIQY
TRBV25-1,ASTSGIYNEQF
TRBV5-1,ASSASWGSTDTQY
TRBV20-1,SARVTDDTEAF
TRBV5-5,ASSLQSRFQETQY
TRBV9,ASDPDSAGGEETQY
TRBV24-1,ATSDWSSGAYNEQF
TRBV5-1,ASSLRGEDGTEAF
TRBV20-1,SARGDNPY
TRBV6-2/TRBV6-3,ASSERSGGLYNEQF
TRBV7-3,ASSSPVADTQY
TRBV29-1,SVEKRELPYEQY
TRBV5-1,ASSLVRADEQF
TRBV20-1,GQDSRTDTQY
TRBV12-5,ASGSSRSGICDEQY
TRBV25-1,ASIQYNEQF
TRBV6-2/TRBV6-3,ASSYSTTSGGYEQY
TRBV5-1,ASSLEIAGEIDEQY
TRBV11-2,ASTDRLTFRVDSYEQY
TRBV21-1,ASSKARWRIPRGGTVGEQY
TRBV5-8,ASSSRDPKNIQY
TRBV20-1,SARGGTSGPTYEQY
TRBV29-1,SVRTSGNYEQY
TRBV27,ASSLGTGSGSYEQY
TRBV12-3/TRBV12-4,ASSFFTDTQY
TRBV11-2,ASSRGAGVVDTQY